This T cell receptor (beta chain) emerged from a study of CD4 T cells in relation to SARS-CoV-2 and coronaviruses. Study details: PBMCs were cultured with antigen for nine to ten days before TCR beta sequencing.

About this clone itself: Antigen unknown.

The unexposed donors gave CD4+ T cells in about 2011-2019, prior to COVID-19. CD4+ T cells were isolated from the cells after 10 days of culture. As cell numbers allowed, unexposed-donor CD4+ T cells faced SARS-CoV-2 S/N and four cold-coronavirus spikes. Half the medium was replaced with IL-2 medium on days 3 and 7. Method: immunoSEQ multiplex PCR; TCRdb's copy keeps in-frame clones and lacks some. The sample includes 20,000 to 25,000 clones, about 80% of them seen just once. The sample comprised CD4+ T cells from PBMCs, cultured in vitro. The TCR sequence derives from a human donor in good health.

The CDR3 spells CASTAGIYGYTF. The CDR3 nucleotides are TGTGCCAGCACCGCCGGTATCTATGGCTACACCTTC. The V gene is TRBV6-5, the J gene TRBJ1-2; D unclear. V was cut by 7 bases and J by 4 bases, with 10 bases left in between. The germline CDR1 and CDR2 sequences are MNHEY and SVGAGI. The CDR3 totals 12 residues.